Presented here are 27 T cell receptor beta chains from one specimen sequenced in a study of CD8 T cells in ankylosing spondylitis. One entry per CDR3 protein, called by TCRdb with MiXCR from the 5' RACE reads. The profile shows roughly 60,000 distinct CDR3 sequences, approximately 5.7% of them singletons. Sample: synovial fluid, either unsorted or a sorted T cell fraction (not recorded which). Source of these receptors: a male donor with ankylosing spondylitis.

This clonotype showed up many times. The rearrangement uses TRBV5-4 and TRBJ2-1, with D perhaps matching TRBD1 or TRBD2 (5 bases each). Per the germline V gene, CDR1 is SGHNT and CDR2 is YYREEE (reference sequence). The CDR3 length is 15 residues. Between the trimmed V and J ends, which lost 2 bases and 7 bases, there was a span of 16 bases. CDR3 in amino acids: CASSFTLGRGNEQFF. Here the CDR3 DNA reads TGTGCCAGCAGCTTCACGCTGGGGCGCGGGAATGAGCAGTTCTTC.

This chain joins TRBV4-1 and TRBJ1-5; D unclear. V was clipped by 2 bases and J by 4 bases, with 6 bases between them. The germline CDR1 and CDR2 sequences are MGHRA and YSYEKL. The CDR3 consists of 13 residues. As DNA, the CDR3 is TGCGCCAGCAGCCAAATCCGAAATCAGCCCCAGCATTTT. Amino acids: CASSQIRNQPQHF.

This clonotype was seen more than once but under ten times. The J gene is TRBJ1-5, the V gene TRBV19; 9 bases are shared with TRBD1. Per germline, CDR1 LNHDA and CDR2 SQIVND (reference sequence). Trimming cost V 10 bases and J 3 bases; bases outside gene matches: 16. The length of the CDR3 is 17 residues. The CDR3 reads CATHAVPGTGLNQPQHF. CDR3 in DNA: TGTGCCACTCACGCTGTTCCCGGGACAGGGCTCAATCAGCCCCAGCATTTT.

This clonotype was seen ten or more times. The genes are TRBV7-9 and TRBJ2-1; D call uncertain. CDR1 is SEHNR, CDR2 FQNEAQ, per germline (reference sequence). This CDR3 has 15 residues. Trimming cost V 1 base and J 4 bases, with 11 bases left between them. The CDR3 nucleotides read TGTGCCAGCAGCTTAGTGAAGCCCCCGTACAATGAGCAGTTCTTC. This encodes CASSLVKPPYNEQFF.

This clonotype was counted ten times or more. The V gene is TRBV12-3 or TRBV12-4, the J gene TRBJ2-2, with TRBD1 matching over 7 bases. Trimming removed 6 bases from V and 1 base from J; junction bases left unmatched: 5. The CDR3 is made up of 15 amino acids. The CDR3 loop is CASSTGTVNTGELFF. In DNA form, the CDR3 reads TGTGCCAGCAGCACCGGGACAGTGAACACCGGGGAGCTGTTTTTT.

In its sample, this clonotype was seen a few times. The chain's CDR3 is CASSLSAGGMDTQYF. CDR3 bases: TGTGCCAGCAGCTTAAGTGCCGGGGGGATGGATACGCAGTATTTT. The chain has TRBV7-3 and TRBJ2-3; 7 nucleotides match TRBD2. The CDR3 length is 15 residues. J gave up 6 bases and V 1 base, and 7 bases lay outside the gene matches. Germline lookup yields CDR1 SGHTA and CDR2 FQGTGA.

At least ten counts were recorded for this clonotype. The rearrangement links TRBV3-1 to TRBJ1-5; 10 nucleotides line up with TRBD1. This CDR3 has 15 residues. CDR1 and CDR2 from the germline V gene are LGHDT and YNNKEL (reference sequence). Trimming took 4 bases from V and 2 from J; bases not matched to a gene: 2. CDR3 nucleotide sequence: TGTGCCAGCAGCCCCGGGACAGGGGGCAATCAGCCCCAGCATTTT. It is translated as CASSPGTGGNQPQHF. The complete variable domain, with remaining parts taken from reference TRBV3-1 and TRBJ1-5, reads DTAVSQTPKYLVTQMGNDKSIKCEQNLGHDTMYWYKQDSKKFLKIMFSYNNKELIINETVPNRFSPKSPDKAHLNLHINSLELGDSAVYFCASSPGTGGNQPQHFGDGTRLSIL.

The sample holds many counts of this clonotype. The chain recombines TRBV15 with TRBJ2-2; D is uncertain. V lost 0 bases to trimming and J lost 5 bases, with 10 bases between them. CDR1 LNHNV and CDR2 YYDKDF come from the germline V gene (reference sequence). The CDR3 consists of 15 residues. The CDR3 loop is CATSRDRRPTGELFF. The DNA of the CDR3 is TGTGCCACCAGCAGAGATCGCAGGCCGACCGGGGAGCTGTTTTTT.

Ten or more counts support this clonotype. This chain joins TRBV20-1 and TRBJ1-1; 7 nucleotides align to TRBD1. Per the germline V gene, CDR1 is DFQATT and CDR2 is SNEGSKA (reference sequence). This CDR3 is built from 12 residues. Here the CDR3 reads CLGRGLGTEAFF. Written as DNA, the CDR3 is TGCTTAGGTAGGGGGCTGGGAACTGAAGCTTTCTTT.

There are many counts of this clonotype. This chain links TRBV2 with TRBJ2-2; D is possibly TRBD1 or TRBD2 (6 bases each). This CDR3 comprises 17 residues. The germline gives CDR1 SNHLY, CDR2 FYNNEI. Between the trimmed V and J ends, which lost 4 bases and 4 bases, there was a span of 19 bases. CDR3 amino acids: CASSGRLGQIATGELFF. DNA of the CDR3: TGTGCCAGCAGTGGAAGACTAGGACAGATAGCCACCGGGGAGCTGTTTTTT.

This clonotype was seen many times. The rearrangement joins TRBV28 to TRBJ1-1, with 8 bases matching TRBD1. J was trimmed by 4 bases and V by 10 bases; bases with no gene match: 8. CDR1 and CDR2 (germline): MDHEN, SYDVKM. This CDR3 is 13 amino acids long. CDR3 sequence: CAIGTGRPTEAFF. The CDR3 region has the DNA TGTGCCATAGGGACAGGTAGGCCCACTGAAGCTTTCTTT.

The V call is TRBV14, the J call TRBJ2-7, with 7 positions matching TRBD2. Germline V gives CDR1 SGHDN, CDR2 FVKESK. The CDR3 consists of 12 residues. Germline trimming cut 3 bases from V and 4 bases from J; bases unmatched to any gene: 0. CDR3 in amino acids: CASSQGGYEQYF. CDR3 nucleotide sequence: TGTGCCAGCAGCCAGGGGGGGTACGAGCAGTACTTC.

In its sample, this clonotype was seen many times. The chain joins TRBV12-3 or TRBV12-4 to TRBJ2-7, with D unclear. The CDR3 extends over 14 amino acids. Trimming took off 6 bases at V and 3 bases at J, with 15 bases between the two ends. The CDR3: CASRNPPRYYEQYF. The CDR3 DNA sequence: TGTGCCAGCAGAAACCCCCCCCGGTACTACGAGCAGTACTTC.

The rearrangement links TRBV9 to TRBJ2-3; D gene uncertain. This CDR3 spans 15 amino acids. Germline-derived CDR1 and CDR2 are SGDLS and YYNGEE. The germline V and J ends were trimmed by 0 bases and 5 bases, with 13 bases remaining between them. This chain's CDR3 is CASSVAVVERDTQYF. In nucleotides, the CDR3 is TGTGCCAGCAGCGTAGCGGTAGTTGAACGAGATACGCAGTATTTT.

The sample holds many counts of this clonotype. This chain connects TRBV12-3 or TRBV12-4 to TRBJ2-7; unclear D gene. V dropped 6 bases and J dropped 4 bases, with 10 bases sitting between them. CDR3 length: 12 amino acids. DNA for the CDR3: TGTGCCAGCAGCCGTCGAGGATACGAGCAGTACTTC. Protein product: CASSRRGYEQYF.

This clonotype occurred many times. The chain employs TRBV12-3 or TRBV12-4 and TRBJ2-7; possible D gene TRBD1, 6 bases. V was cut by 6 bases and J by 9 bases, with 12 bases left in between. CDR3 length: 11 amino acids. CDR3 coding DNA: TGTGCCAGCAGCCCAGGGGCCCTGCAGTACTTC. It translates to CASSPGALQYF.

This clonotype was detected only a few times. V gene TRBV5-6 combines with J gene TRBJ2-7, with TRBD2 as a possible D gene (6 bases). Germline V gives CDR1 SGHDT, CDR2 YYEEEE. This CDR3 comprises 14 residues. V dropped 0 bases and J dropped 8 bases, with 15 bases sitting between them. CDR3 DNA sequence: TGTGCCAGCAGCTTGGATGTGGAGGGAGGAAAGCAGTACTTC. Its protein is CASSLDVEGGKQYF.

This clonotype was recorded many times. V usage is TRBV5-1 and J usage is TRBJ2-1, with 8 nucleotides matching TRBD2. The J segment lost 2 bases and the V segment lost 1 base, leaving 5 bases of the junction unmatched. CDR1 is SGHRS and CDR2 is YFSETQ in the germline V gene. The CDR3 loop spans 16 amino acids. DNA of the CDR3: TGCGCCAGCAGCTTGTTTGATAGCGGGGCCTACAATGAGCAGTTCTTC. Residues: CASSLFDSGAYNEQFF.

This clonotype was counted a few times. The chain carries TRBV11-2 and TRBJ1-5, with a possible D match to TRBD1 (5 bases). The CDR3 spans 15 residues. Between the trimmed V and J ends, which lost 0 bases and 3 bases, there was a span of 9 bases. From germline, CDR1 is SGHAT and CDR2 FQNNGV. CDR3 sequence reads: CASSLDAGNNQPQHF. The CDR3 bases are TGTGCCAGCAGCTTAGATGCAGGGAACAATCAGCCCCAGCATTTT.

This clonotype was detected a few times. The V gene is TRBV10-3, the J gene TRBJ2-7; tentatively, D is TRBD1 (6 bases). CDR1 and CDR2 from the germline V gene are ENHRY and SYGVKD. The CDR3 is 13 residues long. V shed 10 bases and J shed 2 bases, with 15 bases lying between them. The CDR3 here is CATGLEGAYEQYF. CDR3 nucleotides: TGTGCCACCGGGCTTGAGGGGGCCTACGAGCAGTACTTC.

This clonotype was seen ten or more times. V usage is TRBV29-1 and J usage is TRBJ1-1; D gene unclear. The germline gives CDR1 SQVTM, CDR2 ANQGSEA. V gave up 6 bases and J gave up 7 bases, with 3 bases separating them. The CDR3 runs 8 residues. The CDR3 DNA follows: TGCAGCGTAGGTGAAGCTTTCTTT. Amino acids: CSVGEAFF. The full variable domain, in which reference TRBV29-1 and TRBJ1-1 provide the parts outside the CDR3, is SAVISQKPSRDICQRGTSLTIQCQVDSQVTMMFWYRQQPGQSLTLIATANQGSEATYESGFVIDKFPISRPNLTFSTLTVSNMSPEDSSIYLCSVGEAFFGQGTRLTVV.

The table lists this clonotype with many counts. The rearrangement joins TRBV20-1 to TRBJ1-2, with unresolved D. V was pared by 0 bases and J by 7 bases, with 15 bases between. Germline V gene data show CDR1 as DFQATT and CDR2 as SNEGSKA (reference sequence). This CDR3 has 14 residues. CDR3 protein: CSARDQPRWFGYTF. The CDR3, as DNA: TGCAGTGCTAGAGACCAGCCAAGGTGGTTTGGCTACACCTTC.

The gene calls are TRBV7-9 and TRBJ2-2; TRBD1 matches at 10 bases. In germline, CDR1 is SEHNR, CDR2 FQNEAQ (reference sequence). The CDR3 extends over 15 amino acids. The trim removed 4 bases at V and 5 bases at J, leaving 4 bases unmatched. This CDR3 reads CASSWDRGRTGELFF. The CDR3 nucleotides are TGTGCCAGCAGCTGGGACAGGGGAAGGACCGGGGAGCTGTTTTTT.

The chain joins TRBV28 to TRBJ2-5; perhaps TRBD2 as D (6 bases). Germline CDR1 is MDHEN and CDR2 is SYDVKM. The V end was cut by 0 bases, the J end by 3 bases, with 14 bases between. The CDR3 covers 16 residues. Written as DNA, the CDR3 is TGTGCCAGCAGTTTATGGGAGGGGCGAGGAGAAGAGACCCAGTACTTC. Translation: CASSLWEGRGEETQYF.

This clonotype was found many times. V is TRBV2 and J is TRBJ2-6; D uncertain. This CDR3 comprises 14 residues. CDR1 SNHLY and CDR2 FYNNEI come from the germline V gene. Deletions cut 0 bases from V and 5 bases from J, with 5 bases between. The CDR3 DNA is TGTGCCAGCAGTGAAGCAGGATGGGCCAACGTCCTGACTTTC. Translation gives CASSEAGWANVLTF.

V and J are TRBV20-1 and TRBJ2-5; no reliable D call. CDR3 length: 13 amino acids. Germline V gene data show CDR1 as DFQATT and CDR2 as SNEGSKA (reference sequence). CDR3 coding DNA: TGCACGACCCCTTCGCGCAATTCGGAGACCCAGTACTTC. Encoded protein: CTTPSRNSETQYF.

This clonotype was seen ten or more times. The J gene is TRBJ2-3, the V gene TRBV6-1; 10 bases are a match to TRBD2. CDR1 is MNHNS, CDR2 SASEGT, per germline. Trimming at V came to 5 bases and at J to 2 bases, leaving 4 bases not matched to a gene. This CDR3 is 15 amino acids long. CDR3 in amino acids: CASSTSGRDTDTQYF. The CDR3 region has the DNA TGTGCCAGCAGTACGAGCGGGAGGGACACAGATACGCAGTATTTT.